This T cell receptor (beta chain) is drawn from a study of T cells in Graves' hyperthyroidism and ophthalmopathy. This clonotype was found a few times. Between the trimmed V and J ends, which lost 4 bases and 4 bases, there was a span of 8 bases. CDR1 and CDR2 (germline): SGHAT, FQNNGV. CDR3 size: 13 residues. Template material for amplifying TCR beta CDR3 regions consisted of RNA transcripts. Researchers ran a first-round RT-PCR on the TCR CDR3 using the HTBI primer set. TCRdb redid the calling of the multiplex PCR reads with MiXCR, one entry per CDR3 protein. The table has approximately 510,000 distinct CDR3 sequences, about a fifth seen once; the top ten hold 26%.

The J gene is TRBJ1-3, the V gene TRBV11-2; D call uncertain. Sequenced input: blood. The source is a young man with Graves' hyperthyroidism. This chain's CDR3 is CASSSPGGNTIYF. The DNA for the CDR3 is TGTGCCAGCAGCTCGCCGGGGGGAAACACCATATATTTT.